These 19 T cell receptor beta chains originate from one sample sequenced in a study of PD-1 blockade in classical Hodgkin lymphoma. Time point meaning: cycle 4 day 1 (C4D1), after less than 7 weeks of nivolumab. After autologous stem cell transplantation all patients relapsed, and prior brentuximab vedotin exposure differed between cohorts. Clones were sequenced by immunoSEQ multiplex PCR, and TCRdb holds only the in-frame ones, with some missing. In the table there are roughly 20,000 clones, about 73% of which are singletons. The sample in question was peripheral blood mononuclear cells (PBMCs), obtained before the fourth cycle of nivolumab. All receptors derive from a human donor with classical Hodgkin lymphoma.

The CDR3 protein is CASTQNTEAFF. Here the CDR3 DNA reads TGTGCCAGCACACAGAACACTGAAGCTTTCTTT. This chain connects TRBV28 to TRBJ1-1, with unresolved D. CDR3 length equals 11 residues. Germline loops: CDR1 MDHEN, CDR2 SYDVKM. Trimming left V 7 bases short and J 1 base short, with 4 bases between.

CDR3 DNA sequence: TGTGCCAGCAGCTTAGAACTGTATGGGGGAGCTGCTGGGGCCAACGTCCTGACTTTC. It is translated as CASSLELYGGAAGANVLTF. The chain employs TRBV11-2 and TRBJ2-6; D tentatively reads TRBD1 or TRBD2 (5 bases each). Trimming left V 0 bases short and J 2 bases short, with 17 bases between. Germline loops: CDR1 SGHAT, CDR2 FQNNGV. CDR3 length equals 19 residues.

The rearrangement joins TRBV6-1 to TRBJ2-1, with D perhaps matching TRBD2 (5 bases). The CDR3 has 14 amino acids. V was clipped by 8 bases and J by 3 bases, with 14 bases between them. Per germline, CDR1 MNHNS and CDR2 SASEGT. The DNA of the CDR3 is TGTGCCAGCGTGGGAGCGGCGTACTACAATGAGCAGTTCTTC. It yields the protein CASVGAAYYNEQFF.

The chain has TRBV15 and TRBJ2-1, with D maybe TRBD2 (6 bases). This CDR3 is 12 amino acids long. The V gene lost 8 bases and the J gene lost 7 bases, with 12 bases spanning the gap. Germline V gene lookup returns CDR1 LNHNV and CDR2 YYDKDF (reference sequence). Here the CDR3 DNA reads TGTGCCACCGGTCCGGGAGTTAATGAGCAGTTCTTC. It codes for CATGPGVNEQFF.

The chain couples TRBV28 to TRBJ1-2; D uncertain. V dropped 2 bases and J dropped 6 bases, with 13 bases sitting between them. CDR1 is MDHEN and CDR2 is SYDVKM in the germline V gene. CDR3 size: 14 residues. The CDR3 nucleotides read TGTGCCAGCAGTTTAACGACCGCCGTCAATGGCTACACCTTC. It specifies CASSLTTAVNGYTF.

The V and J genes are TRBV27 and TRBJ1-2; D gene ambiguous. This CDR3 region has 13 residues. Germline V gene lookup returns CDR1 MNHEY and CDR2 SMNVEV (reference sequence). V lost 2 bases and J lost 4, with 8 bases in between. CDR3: CASSLSRFYGYTF. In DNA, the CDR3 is TGTGCCAGCAGTTTAAGCAGATTCTATGGCTACACCTTC.

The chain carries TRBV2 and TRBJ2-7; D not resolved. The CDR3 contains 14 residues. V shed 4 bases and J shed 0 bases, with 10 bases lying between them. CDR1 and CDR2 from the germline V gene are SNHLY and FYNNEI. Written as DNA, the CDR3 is TGTGCCAGCAGTGGAACAGACTTCTCCTACGAGCAGTACTTC. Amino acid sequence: CASSGTDFSYEQYF. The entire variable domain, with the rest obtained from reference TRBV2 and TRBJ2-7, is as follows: EPEVTQTPSHQVTQMGQEVILRCVPISNHLYFYWYRQILGQKVEFLVSFYNNEISEKSEIFDDQFSVERPDGSNFTLKIRSTKLEDSAMYFCASSGTDFSYEQYFGPGTRLTVT.

The CDR3, as DNA: TGTGCCAGCAGAAGTGGGAGTTATCAGCCCCAGCATTTT. This codes for CASRSGSYQPQHF. This chain joins TRBV6-1 and TRBJ1-5; D unclear. CDR1 and CDR2 (germline): MNHNS, SASEGT. Trimming stripped 6 bases from V and 5 bases from J, with 11 bases between. This CDR3 comprises 13 residues.

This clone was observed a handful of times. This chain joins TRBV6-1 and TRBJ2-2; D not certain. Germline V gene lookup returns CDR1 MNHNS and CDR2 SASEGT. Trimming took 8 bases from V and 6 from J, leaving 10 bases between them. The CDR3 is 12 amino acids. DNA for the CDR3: TGTGCCAGCCTCCGGGTTGCCGGGGAGCTGTTTTTT. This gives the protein CASLRVAGELFF.

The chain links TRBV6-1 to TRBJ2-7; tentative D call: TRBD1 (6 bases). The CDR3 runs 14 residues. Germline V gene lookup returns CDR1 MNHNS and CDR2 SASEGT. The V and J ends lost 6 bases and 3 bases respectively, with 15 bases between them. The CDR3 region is CASSFPGQNYEQYF. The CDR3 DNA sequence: TGTGCCAGCAGCTTCCCGGGACAAAACTACGAGCAGTACTTC.

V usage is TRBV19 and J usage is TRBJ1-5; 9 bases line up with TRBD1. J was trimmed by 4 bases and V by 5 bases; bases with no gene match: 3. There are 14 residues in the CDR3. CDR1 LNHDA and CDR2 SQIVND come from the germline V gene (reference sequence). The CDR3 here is CASSLQGANQPQHF. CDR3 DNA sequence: TGTGCCAGTAGTTTACAGGGGGCGAATCAGCCCCAGCATTTT.

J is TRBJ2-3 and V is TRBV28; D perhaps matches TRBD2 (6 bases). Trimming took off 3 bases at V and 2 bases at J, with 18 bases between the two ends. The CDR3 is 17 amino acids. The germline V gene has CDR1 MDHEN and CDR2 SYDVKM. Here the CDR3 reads CASSFFILGSATDTQYF. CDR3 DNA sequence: TGTGCCAGCAGTTTTTTTATTCTCGGGAGTGCCACAGATACGCAGTATTTT.

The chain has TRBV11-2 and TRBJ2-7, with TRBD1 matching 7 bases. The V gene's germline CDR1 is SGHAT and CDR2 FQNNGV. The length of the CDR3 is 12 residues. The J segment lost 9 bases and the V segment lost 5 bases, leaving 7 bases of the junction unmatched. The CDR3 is CASSPGTARQYF. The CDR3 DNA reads TGTGCCAGCAGCCCGGGGACAGCGAGGCAGTACTTC.

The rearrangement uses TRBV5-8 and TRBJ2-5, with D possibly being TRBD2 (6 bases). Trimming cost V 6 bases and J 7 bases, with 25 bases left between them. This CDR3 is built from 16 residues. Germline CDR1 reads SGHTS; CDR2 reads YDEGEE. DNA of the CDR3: TGTGCCAGCAACCCGGGGGTCAAAGGGCCCAGCGGGACCCAGTACTTC. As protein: CASNPGVKGPSGTQYF.

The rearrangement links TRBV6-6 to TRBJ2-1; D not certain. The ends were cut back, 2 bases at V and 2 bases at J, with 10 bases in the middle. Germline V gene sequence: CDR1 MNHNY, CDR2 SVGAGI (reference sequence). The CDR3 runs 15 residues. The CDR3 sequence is CASSYGLGPYNEQFF. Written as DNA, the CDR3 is TGTGCCAGCAGTTACGGGCTAGGTCCCTACAATGAGCAGTTCTTC.

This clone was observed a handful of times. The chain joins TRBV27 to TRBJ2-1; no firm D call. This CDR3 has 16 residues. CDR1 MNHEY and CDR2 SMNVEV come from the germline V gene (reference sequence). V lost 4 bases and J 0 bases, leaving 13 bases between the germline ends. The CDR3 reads CASSSLAESSYNEQFF. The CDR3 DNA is TGTGCCAGCAGTTCTTTAGCCGAGAGCTCCTACAATGAGCAGTTCTTC.

Here the CDR3 DNA reads TGTGCCAGCAGTCGAGCTCCAGATCAGCCCCAGCATTTT. Amino acids: CASSRAPDQPQHF. J is TRBJ1-5 and V is TRBV7-9, with D unresolved. Germline V gene data show CDR1 as SEHNR and CDR2 as FQNEAQ (reference sequence). Trimming removed 6 bases from V and 5 bases from J, with 11 bases in between. The CDR3 is made up of 13 amino acids.

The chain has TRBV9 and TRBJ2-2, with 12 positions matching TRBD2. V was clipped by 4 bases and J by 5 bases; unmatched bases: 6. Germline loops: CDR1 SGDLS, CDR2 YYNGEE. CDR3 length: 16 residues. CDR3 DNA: TGTGCCAGCAGCTCGTGGACTAGCGGGACAACCGGGGAGCTGTTTTTT. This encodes CASSSWTSGTTGELFF.

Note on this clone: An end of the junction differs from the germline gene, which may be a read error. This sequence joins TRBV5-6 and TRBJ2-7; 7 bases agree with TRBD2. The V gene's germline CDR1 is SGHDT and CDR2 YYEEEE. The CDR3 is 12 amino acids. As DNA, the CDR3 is TGTGCCAGCAGCTTGGTTGCGGGAGCGGAGAGTTTC. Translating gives CASSLVAGAESF.